Below are 27 T cell receptor beta chains sequenced from a single sample in a study of T cells after yellow fever vaccination. TCRdb ran MiXCR on the 5' RACE reads and lists one entry per CDR3 protein. The sample lists 550,000 or so distinct CDR3 sequences, 15% to 20% occurring once. The sample in question was PBMCs, obtained 15 days after the yellow fever booster vaccination. These receptors all come from a man aged 25 to 40 who received the YFV17D yellow fever vaccine.

The rearrangement joins TRBV5-1 to TRBJ2-7; 7 bases agree with TRBD1. The CDR3 extends over 15 amino acids. Trimming cost V 0 bases and J 1 base; bases outside gene matches: 4. The germline CDR1 and CDR2 sequences are SGHRS and YFSETQ. This chain's CDR3 is CASSLDGTESYEQYF. CDR3 bases: TGCGCCAGCAGCTTGGATGGGACAGAATCCTACGAGCAGTACTTC.

This clonotype appeared a few times. The chain links TRBV20-1 to TRBJ1-2; 7 nucleotides match TRBD1. Trimming at V came to 1 base and at J to 4 bases, leaving 3 bases not matched to a gene. Germline CDR1 is DFQATT and CDR2 is SNEGSKA (reference sequence). The CDR3 length is 13 residues. CDR3 in amino acids: CSARGAGGYGYTF. CDR3 nucleotides: TGCAGTGCTAGAGGAGCAGGGGGCTATGGCTACACCTTC.

In its sample, this clonotype was seen once. The CDR3 DNA reads TGTGCCAGCAGCTTCGGGTCCGGCGCCTACGAGCAGTACTTC. It encodes CASSFGSGAYEQYF. The chain links TRBV7-9 to TRBJ2-7; D is unclear. In germline, CDR1 is SEHNR, CDR2 FQNEAQ (reference sequence). The CDR3 has 14 residues. V was clipped by 3 bases and J by 2 bases, with 11 bases between them.

This clonotype appeared a few times. The genes are TRBV6-1 and TRBJ2-2, with 10 bases fitting TRBD2. Germline V lookup: CDR1 MNHNS, CDR2 SASEGT. J was trimmed by 5 bases and V by 6 bases; bases with no gene match: 3. CDR3 length equals 14 residues. CDR3 DNA: TGTGCCAGCAGACCAGCGGGAGGGACCGGGGAGCTGTTTTTT. This sequence encodes CASRPAGGTGELFF.

There are a few counts of this clonotype. The chain carries TRBV7-3 and TRBJ2-1, with D perhaps matching TRBD2 (5 bases). The CDR3 sequence is 14 residues long. Germline V CDR1 and CDR2: SGHTA, FQGTGA. V gave up 3 bases and J gave up 9 bases, with 15 bases separating them. The CDR3 bases are TGTGCCAGCAGCTTCTTGGCTAGCAGCGGTGAGCAGTTCTTC. It codes for CASSFLASSGEQFF.

This chain connects TRBV11-2 to TRBJ2-2; tentatively, D is TRBD2 (6 bases). Germline lookup yields CDR1 SGHAT and CDR2 FQNNGV. V lost 7 bases and J lost 7, with 16 bases in between. The CDR3 has 14 residues. CDR3 loop: CASTSPPGDGELFF. The CDR3 region has the DNA TGTGCCAGCACCTCGCCCCCGGGGGACGGGGAGCTGTTTTTT.

This clonotype was found a few times. V gene TRBV5-1 combines with J gene TRBJ2-4, with D unclear. This CDR3 contains 13 residues. CDR1 and CDR2 (germline): SGHRS, YFSETQ. V was cut by 2 bases and J by 4 bases, with 7 bases left in between. The DNA of the CDR3 is TGCGCCAGCAGCTTAGCACAGAAAAACATTCAGTACTTC. Encoded protein: CASSLAQKNIQYF. The full variable domain, in which reference TRBV5-1 and TRBJ2-4 provide the parts outside the CDR3, is KAGVTQTPRYLIKTRGQQVTLSCSPISGHRSVSWYQQTPGQGLQFLFEYFSETQRNKGNFPGRFSGRQFSNSRSEMNVSTLELGDSALYLCASSLAQKNIQYFGAGTRLSVL.

CDR3: CASSPFGGDSYEQYF. The CDR3 DNA reads TGTGCCAGCTCACCGTTTGGCGGGGATAGCTACGAGCAGTACTTC. This chain joins TRBV18 and TRBJ2-7, with a weak D call TRBD2 (6 bases). The CDR3 extends over 15 amino acids. Between the trimmed V and J ends, which lost 3 bases and 3 bases, there was a span of 15 bases. The germline gives CDR1 KGHSH, CDR2 LQKENI. Full variable domain (missing parts from reference TRBV18 and TRBJ2-7): NAGVMQNPRHLVRRRGQEARLRCSPMKGHSHVYWYRQLPEEGLKFMVYLQKENIIDESGMPKERFSAEFPKEGPSILRIQQVVRGDSAAYFCASSPFGGDSYEQYFGPGTRLTVT.

V gene TRBV10-3 combines with J gene TRBJ2-3; D remains unclear. Per germline, CDR1 ENHRY and CDR2 SYGVKD. The V end was cut by 6 bases, the J end by 5 bases, with 24 bases between. This CDR3 has 17 amino acids. This CDR3 reads CAISDSLTPLAGDTQYF. The CDR3 DNA sequence: TGTGCCATCAGCGACTCTCTGACTCCCCTCGCCGGAGATACGCAGTATTTT.

The rearrangement joins TRBV20-1 to TRBJ2-7, with 8 positions matching TRBD2. Losses at the gene ends were 2 bases for V and 0 bases for J; bases not matched to a gene: 3. Germline CDR1 is DFQATT and CDR2 is SNEGSKA (reference sequence). The CDR3 extends over 14 amino acids. The CDR3 loop is CSARKRESSYEQYF. CDR3 nucleotide sequence: TGCAGTGCTAGAAAGCGGGAGAGCTCCTACGAGCAGTACTTC.

This clonotype was seen only a few times. The CDR3 region is CAGLAGGLSSYEQYF. Here the CDR3 DNA reads TGTGCAGGGCTAGCGGGAGGTCTGAGCTCCTACGAGCAGTACTTC. The rearrangement links TRBV6-9 to TRBJ2-7, with TRBD2 identical over 11 bases. Germline assignment: CDR1 MNHGY and CDR2 SVAAGI. CDR3 length: 15 residues.

The chain uses TRBV30 and TRBJ2-1; 7 bases agree with TRBD1. This CDR3 contains 13 residues. The germline V gene has CDR1 GTSNPN and CDR2 SVGIG (reference sequence). The J segment lost 9 bases and the V segment lost 3 bases, leaving 8 bases of the junction unmatched. CDR3 sequence (DNA): TGTGCCTGGAGCCTAAACAGGGGTACTGAGCAGTTCTTC. Its translation is CAWSLNRGTEQFF.

The chain links TRBV11-1 to TRBJ2-1, with TRBD2 identical over 8 bases. V lost 3 bases, J lost 8 bases, and 9 bases stayed unmatched. CDR1 is SGHAT and CDR2 is FQDESV in the germline V gene (reference sequence). There are 15 residues in the CDR3. CDR3 residues: CASSLAGGGFHEQFF. CDR3 sequence (DNA): TGTGCCAGCAGCTTGGCGGGGGGAGGTTTCCATGAGCAGTTCTTC. Supplemented by reference TRBV11-1 and TRBJ2-1, the full variable domain reads EAEVAQSPRYKITEKSQAVAFWCDPISGHATLYWYRQILGQGPELLVQFQDESVVDDSQLPKDRFSAERLKGVDSTLKIQPAELGDSAMYLCASSLAGGGFHEQFFGPGTRLTVL.

This rearrangement joins TRBV14 to TRBJ2-1; D is unresolved. CDR3 length equals 12 residues. Germline lookup yields CDR1 SGHDN and CDR2 FVKESK. The germline V and J ends were trimmed by 5 bases and 3 bases, with 5 bases remaining between them. CDR3 protein: CASSANYNEQFF. As DNA, the CDR3 is TGTGCCAGCAGCGCCAACTACAATGAGCAGTTCTTC.

The chain couples TRBV29-1 to TRBJ2-3; D is uncertain. Germline CDR1 reads SQVTM; CDR2 reads ANQGSEA. The CDR3 runs 14 residues. Deletions cut 7 bases from V and 3 bases from J, with 17 bases between. The CDR3 spells CSAEIRRRTDTQYF. CDR3 bases: TGCAGCGCCGAAATCCGGAGACGTACAGATACGCAGTATTTT.

This chain links TRBV4-3 with TRBJ2-3; TRBD2 agrees at 7 bases. In germline, CDR1 is LGHNA, CDR2 YSLEER. Trimming removed 1 base from V and 4 bases from J; junction bases left unmatched: 5. The CDR3 is 15 amino acids. The CDR3: CASSQGGGGADTQYF. CDR3 bases: TGCGCCAGCAGCCAAGGGGGCGGGGGAGCAGATACGCAGTATTTT.

This clonotype has a handful of counts. The chain links TRBV7-3 to TRBJ2-3; D gene ambiguous. The CDR3 has 13 amino acids. Germline lookup yields CDR1 SGHTA and CDR2 FQGTGA. V gave up 1 base and J gave up 4 bases, with 6 bases separating them. CDR3 sequence reads: CASSLSPPDTQYF. The CDR3 region has the DNA TGTGCCAGCAGCTTAAGTCCCCCAGATACGCAGTATTTT.

The V call is TRBV7-3, the J call TRBJ2-3; possible D gene TRBD2, 5 bases. This CDR3 comprises 13 residues. Trimming stripped 4 bases from V and 9 bases from J, with 14 bases between. CDR1 and CDR2 from the germline V gene are SGHTA and FQGTGA. The CDR3 DNA follows: TGTGCCAGCAGCTCCGACGGACTTAGGACGCAGTATTTT. Translating gives CASSSDGLRTQYF. Full variable domain (remainder filled in from reference TRBV7-3 and TRBJ2-3): GAGVSQTPSNKVTEKGKYVELRCDPISGHTALYWYRQSLGQGPEFLIYFQGTGAADDSGLPNDRFFAVRPEGSVSTLKIQRTERGDSAVYLCASSSDGLRTQYFGPGTRLTVL.

The rearrangement uses TRBV12-3 or TRBV12-4 and TRBJ2-3, with unresolved D. The CDR3 covers 15 residues. Trimming pared 7 bases from V and 0 bases from J, leaving 14 bases between. Here the CDR3 reads CASNVDQTSTDTQYF. For the CDR3, the DNA is TGTGCCAGCAATGTGGACCAAACTAGCACAGATACGCAGTATTTT.

The chain has TRBV7-9 and TRBJ1-1; 8 nucleotides align to TRBD1. The V gene end was trimmed by 4 bases and the J gene end by 4 bases; junction bases not matched to a gene: 8. The CDR3 has 15 amino acids. In germline, CDR1 is SEHNR, CDR2 FQNEAQ (reference sequence). The CDR3 bases are TGTGCCAGCAGCTCCCGACGGGACAGGATCACTGAAGCTTTCTTT. This codes for CASSSRRDRITEAFF.

The chain is built from TRBV5-1 and TRBJ2-5; the D gene is possibly TRBD1 (5 bases). Trimming left V 4 bases short and J 0 bases short, with 7 bases between. CDR3 size: 13 residues. The germline V gene encodes CDR1 SGHRS and CDR2 YFSETQ. CDR3 amino acids: CASSQTDQETQYF. As DNA, the CDR3 is TGCGCCAGCAGCCAGACAGACCAAGAGACCCAGTACTTC.

This sequence joins TRBV10-3 and TRBJ2-5; maybe TRBD2 (6 bases). V was trimmed by 8 bases and J by 5 bases, leaving 6 bases between them. The length of the CDR3 is 10 residues. The germline CDR1 and CDR2 sequences are ENHRY and SYGVKD. The CDR3 coding sequence is TGTGCCATCGGGGGGGAGACCCAGTACTTC. Translation gives CAIGGETQYF.

The rearrangement joins TRBV6-1 to TRBJ2-6, with 9 bases matching TRBD1. This CDR3 has 15 residues. V lost 6 bases to trimming and J lost 3 bases; unmatched junction nucleotides: 3. Germline V lookup: CDR1 MNHNS, CDR2 SASEGT. Here the CDR3 DNA reads TGTGCCAGCAGCAGACAGGGGGTTGGGGCCAACGTCCTGACTTTC. The encoded protein is CASSRQGVGANVLTF.

On this clonotype: A much bigger clone sits one base away, suggesting this may be a read error. J is TRBJ2-3 and V is TRBV20-1; 8 bases are a match to TRBD2. CDR1 and CDR2 from the germline V gene are DFQATT and SNEGSKA (reference sequence). J was trimmed by 1 base and V by 3 bases; bases with no gene match: 3. The CDR3 is 14 residues long. The CDR3 loop is CSASGRDGTDTQYF. The CDR3 region has the DNA TGCAGTGCTAGCGGGAGGGATGGCACAGATACGCAGTATTTT.

The chain couples TRBV30 to TRBJ2-7; D may be TRBD1 (7 bases). Germline lookup yields CDR1 GTSNPN and CDR2 SVGIG (reference sequence). Between the trimmed V and J ends, which lost 4 bases and 6 bases, there was a span of 13 bases. The CDR3 is made up of 12 amino acids. The CDR3 DNA reads TGTGCCTGGAAGTGGCAGGGGGGCGAGCAGTACTTC. It is translated as CAWKWQGGEQYF.

A few counts support this clonotype. The chain recombines TRBV5-1 with TRBJ2-5, with D perhaps matching TRBD1 or TRBD2 (5 bases each). The V gene's germline CDR1 is SGHRS and CDR2 YFSETQ. There are 13 residues in the CDR3. V lost 7 bases to trimming and J lost 5 bases, with 15 bases between them. The CDR3 sequence is CASRALGVETQYF. As DNA, the CDR3 is TGCGCCAGCCGAGCGTTGGGGGTGGAGACCCAGTACTTC.

The rearrangement joins TRBV12-3 or TRBV12-4 to TRBJ1-2, with D perhaps matching TRBD1 (5 bases). The CDR3 covers 13 residues. V gave up 4 bases and J gave up 4 bases, with 10 bases separating them. The CDR3 coding sequence is TGTGCCAGCAGTTCTTGGGACTCCTATGGCTACACCTTC. Its protein product is CASSSWDSYGYTF.